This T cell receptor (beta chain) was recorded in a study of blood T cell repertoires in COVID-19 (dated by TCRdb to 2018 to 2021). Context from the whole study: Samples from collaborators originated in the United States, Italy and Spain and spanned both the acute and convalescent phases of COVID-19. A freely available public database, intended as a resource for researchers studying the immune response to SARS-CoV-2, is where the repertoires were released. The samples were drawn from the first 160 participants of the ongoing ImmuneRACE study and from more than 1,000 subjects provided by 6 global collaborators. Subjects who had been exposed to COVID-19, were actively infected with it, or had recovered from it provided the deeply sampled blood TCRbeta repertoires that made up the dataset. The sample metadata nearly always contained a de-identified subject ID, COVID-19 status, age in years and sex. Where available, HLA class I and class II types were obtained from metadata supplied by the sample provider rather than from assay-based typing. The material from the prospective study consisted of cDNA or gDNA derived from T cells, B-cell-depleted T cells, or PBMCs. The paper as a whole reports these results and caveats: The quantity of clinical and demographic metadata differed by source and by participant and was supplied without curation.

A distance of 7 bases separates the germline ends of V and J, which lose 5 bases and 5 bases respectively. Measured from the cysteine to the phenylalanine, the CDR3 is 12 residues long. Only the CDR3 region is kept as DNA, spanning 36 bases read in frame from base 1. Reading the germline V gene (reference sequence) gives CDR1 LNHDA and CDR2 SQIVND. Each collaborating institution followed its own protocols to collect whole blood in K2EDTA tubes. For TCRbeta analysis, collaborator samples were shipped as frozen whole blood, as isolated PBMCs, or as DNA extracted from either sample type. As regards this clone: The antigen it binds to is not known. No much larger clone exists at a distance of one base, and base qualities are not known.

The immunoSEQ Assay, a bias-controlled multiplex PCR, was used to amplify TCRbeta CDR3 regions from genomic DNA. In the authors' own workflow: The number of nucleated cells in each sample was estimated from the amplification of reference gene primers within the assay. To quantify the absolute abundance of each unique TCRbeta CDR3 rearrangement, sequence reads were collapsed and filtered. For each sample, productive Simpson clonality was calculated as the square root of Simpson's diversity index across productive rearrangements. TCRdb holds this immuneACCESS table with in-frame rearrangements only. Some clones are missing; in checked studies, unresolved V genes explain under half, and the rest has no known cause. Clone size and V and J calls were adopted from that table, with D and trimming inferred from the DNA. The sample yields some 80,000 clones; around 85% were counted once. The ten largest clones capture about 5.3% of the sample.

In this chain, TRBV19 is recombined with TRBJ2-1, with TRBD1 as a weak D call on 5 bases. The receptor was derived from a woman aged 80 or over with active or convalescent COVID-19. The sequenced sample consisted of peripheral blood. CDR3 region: CASSQGDNEQFF. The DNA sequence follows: TGTGCCAGTAGTCAGGGCGACAATGAGCAGTTCTTC.